Presented here are 11 T cell receptor beta chains from one specimen sequenced in a study of blood T cell repertoires in COVID-19. Profiled with immunoSEQ multiplex PCR; TCRdb holds only in-frame clones, not every one. The sample lists about 100,000 clones, around 86% occurring once. Sample: PBMCs or T cells enriched from blood (not recorded which). The origin of the receptors is a woman aged 45-65 years who had recovered from COVID-19.

The chain combines TRBV7-9 with TRBJ2-3; D remains unclear. This CDR3 is 13 amino acids long. Germline CDR1 is SEHNR and CDR2 is FQNEAQ (reference sequence). V dropped 2 bases and J dropped 0 bases, with 3 bases sitting between them. CDR3 loop: CASSLPSTDTQYF. DNA of the CDR3: TGTGCCAGCAGCTTACCGAGCACAGATACGCAGTATTTT.

This clone has only a few counts. The genes are TRBV6-1 and TRBJ2-1; TRBD2 agrees at 14 bases. The V gene end was trimmed by 4 bases and the J gene end by 0 bases; junction bases not matched to a gene: 5. CDR3 length: 18 amino acids. CDR1 is MNHNS and CDR2 is SASEGT in the germline V gene. CDR3 in DNA: TGTGCCAGCAGTGGAGGACTAGCGGGAGGCGGCTCCTACAATGAGCAGTTCTTC. Its protein is CASSGGLAGGGSYNEQFF.

The gene calls are TRBV19 and TRBJ1-2, with TRBD1 identical over 7 bases. The germline CDR1 and CDR2 sequences are LNHDA and SQIVND (reference sequence). Germline trimming cut 6 bases from V and 7 bases from J; bases unmatched to any gene: 5. The CDR3 covers 12 residues. The CDR3 loop reads CASSRQGFGYTF. In DNA form, the CDR3 reads TGTGCCAGTAGCCGACAGGGTTTTGGCTACACCTTC. Using reference TRBV19 and TRBJ1-2 for the parts outside the CDR3, the full variable domain is DGGITQSPKYLFRKEGQNVTLSCEQNLNHDAMYWYRQDPGQGLRLIYYSQIVNDFQKGDIAEGYSVSREKKESFPLTVTSAQKNPTAFYLCASSRQGFGYTFGSGTRLTVV.

This sequence joins TRBV7-9 and TRBJ2-3; 10 positions agree with TRBD2. This CDR3 region has 16 residues. The germline CDR1 and CDR2 sequences are SEHNR and FQNEAQ (reference sequence). Trimming took 5 bases from V and 1 from J; bases not matched to a gene: 6. For the CDR3, the DNA is TGTGCCAGCAGCCCGACGAGCGGGGGGGGCACAGATACGCAGTATTTT. Amino acids: CASSPTSGGGTDTQYF.

V usage is TRBV30 and J usage is TRBJ2-5; D may be TRBD2 (6 bases). The CDR3 sequence is 14 residues long. V gave up 0 bases and J gave up 2 bases, with 10 bases separating them. Per the germline V gene, CDR1 is GTSNPN and CDR2 is SVGIG (reference sequence). The CDR3 DNA reads as TGTGCCTGGAGTGTATTGGAGGGTCAAGAGACCCAGTACTTC. Amino acids: CAWSVLEGQETQYF.

The CDR3 bases are TGTGCCAGCAGCTTTCAGGGAACTGGAAACACCATATATTTT. Protein sequence: CASSFQGTGNTIYF. The V gene is TRBV5-6, the J gene TRBJ1-3, with D tentatively TRBD1 (5 bases). CDR3 length: 14 amino acids. The ends were cut back, 2 bases at V and 2 bases at J, with 8 bases in the middle. Germline V CDR1 and CDR2: SGHDT, YYEEEE.

The CDR3: CASSPERDTQYF. The CDR3, as DNA: TGTGCCAGCAGCCCTGAGCGAGATACGCAGTATTTT. V is TRBV9 and J is TRBJ2-3; D not resolved. The germline V and J ends were trimmed by 4 bases and 5 bases, with 8 bases remaining between them. The CDR3 has 12 residues. From germline, CDR1 is SGDLS and CDR2 YYNGEE.

The rearrangement links TRBV5-1 to TRBJ2-1, with D maybe TRBD1 (5 bases). V was cut by 0 bases and J by 4 bases, with 17 bases left in between. This CDR3 contains 17 residues. Germline V gives CDR1 SGHRS, CDR2 YFSETQ. The CDR3 DNA reads as TGCGCCAGCAGCTTGGTCCTTCAGGGTCGGTTTTACAATGAGCAGTTCTTC. It codes for CASSLVLQGRFYNEQFF.

V and J are TRBV28 and TRBJ2-3, with a possible D match to TRBD2 (5 bases). Germline CDR1 is MDHEN and CDR2 is SYDVKM. CDR3 size: 17 residues. V was pared by 3 bases and J by 0 bases, with 16 bases between. The CDR3 nucleotides are TGTGCCAGCAGTTTCGATTACAGCGGCGACAGCACAGATACGCAGTATTTT. Its protein product is CASSFDYSGDSTDTQYF.

The J gene is TRBJ1-5, the V gene TRBV30; the D gene is possibly TRBD1 (6 bases). The germline CDR1 and CDR2 sequences are GTSNPN and SVGIG (reference sequence). With 0 bases removed from V and 3 bases from J, the gap between germline ends came to 9 bases. The CDR3 loop spans 14 amino acids. CDR3 sequence reads: CAWSVGTLNQPQHF. The DNA of the CDR3 is TGTGCCTGGAGTGTAGGGACACTCAATCAGCCCCAGCATTTT.

This chain connects TRBV27 to TRBJ1-6, with D maybe TRBD1 (6 bases). Per germline, CDR1 MNHEY and CDR2 SMNVEV (reference sequence). V lost 6 bases, J lost 7 bases, and 10 bases lay in between. This CDR3 has 13 residues. Written as DNA, the CDR3 is TGTGCCAGCAGGACCAGGGGAAATTCACCCCTCCACTTT. Translation: CASRTRGNSPLHF.